This is a list of T cell receptor beta chains from one sample in a study. TCRdb independently ran MiXCR on the RT-PCR reads; one entry per CDR3 protein. Among 650,000 to 800,000 distinct CDR3 sequences, 12% to 15% were seen once, and the ten largest hold 3.6%. Sequenced material: memory CD4+ T cells from blood. The receptors stem from a female donor in good health, serving as a healthy control. Both conserved end residues are part of each CDR3. D genes are given only for firm matches. Part of the rows lack a size; the others show once, few, many or a class for expanded clones.

many	TRBV10-3	TRBD2	TRBJ2-1	CAIDSPGTSGNEQFF	TGTGCCATCGACTCTCCCGGGACTAGCGGCAATGAGCAGTTCTTC
.	TRBV5-1	.	TRBJ2-3	CASSLAAFSTDTQYF	TGCGCCAGCAGCTTGGCGGCGTTTAGCACAGATACGCAGTATTTT
few	TRBV7-3	.	TRBJ1-3	CARLGCRSSGNTIYF	TGTGCCAGATTAGGATGCAGGAGCTCTGGAAACACCATATATTTT
.	TRBV5-4	TRBD1	TRBJ2-1	CASSLVDRGSNEQFF	TGTGCCAGCAGCCTAGTGGACAGGGGTTCGAATGAGCAGTTCTTC
.	TRBV5-1	.	TRBJ1-1	CASRPGAVGTEAFF	TGCGCCAGCAGACCAGGGGCCGTCGGGACTGAAGCTTTCTTT
.	TRBV7-2	TRBD1	TRBJ1-1	CASSSRPTGTEAFF	TGTGCCAGCAGCTCCCGACCGACAGGGACGGAGGCTTTCTTT
.	TRBV7-2	.	TRBJ2-7	CASSSRGGMIYEQYF	TGTGCCAGCAGCTCCCGCGGGGGCATGATATACGAGCAGTACTTC
.	TRBV20-1	.	TRBJ1-2	CSAQTDYDLGYTF	TGCAGTGCCCAGACAGATTATGATTTGGGCTACACCTTC
few	TRBV5-8	TRBD2	TRBJ2-5	CASSLPGLAGDLVETQYF	TGTGCCAGCAGCCTCCCAGGACTAGCGGGGGACCTGGTTGAGACCCAGTACTTC
many	TRBV10-3	TRBD1	TRBJ2-1	CAVNRDRGGNEQFF	TGTGCCGTGAACCGGGACAGGGGAGGCAATGAGCAGTTCTTC
few	TRBV12-3/TRBV12-4	TRBD1	TRBJ1-2	CASSSGQGGYTF	TGTGCCAGCAGTTCCGGACAGGGCGGCTACACCTTC
few	TRBV12-3/TRBV12-4	.	TRBJ1-4	CASTQTGGASEKLFF	TGTGCCAGCACCCAAACCGGCGGGGCGAGTGAAAAACTGTTTTTT
many	TRBV12-3/TRBV12-4	.	TRBJ2-1	CASRGSSGLNEQFF	TGTGCCAGCAGGGGATCGTCGGGGCTCAATGAGCAGTTCTTC
.	TRBV2	.	TRBJ1-1	CASGRLVEGTEAFF	TGTGCCAGCGGACGGCTGGTTGAGGGGACTGAAGCTTTCTTT
many	TRBV29-1	TRBD1	TRBJ2-7	CSVVPGQGYEQYF	TGCAGCGTTGTACCGGGACAGGGCTACGAGCAGTACTTC
.	TRBV5-1	TRBD2	TRBJ2-7	CASSISSGPYEQYF	TGCGCCAGCAGCATATCTAGCGGACCCTACGAGCAGTACTTC
few	TRBV7-2	.	TRBJ2-2	CASSPAGELFF	TGTGCCAGCAGTCCAGCGGGGGAGCTGTTTTTT
many	TRBV10-3	.	TRBJ2-2	CAIKAQSTGELFF	TGTGCCATCAAGGCACAGAGCACCGGGGAGCTGTTTTTT
few	TRBV20-1	.	TRBJ2-7	CSARPLKEQYF	TGCAGTGCTAGACCCCTTAAGGAGCAGTACTTC
many	TRBV7-9	TRBD1	TRBJ1-1	CASSRTGTNTEAFF	TGTGCCAGCAGCCGGACAGGAACGAACACTGAAGCTTTCTTT
few	TRBV14	.	TRBJ2-3	CASSQDFGITDTQYF	TGTGCCAGCAGCCAAGATTTTGGGATCACAGATACGCAGTATTTT
many	TRBV10-3	TRBD1	TRBJ2-7	CAISGVRDRFHF	TGTGCCATCAGTGGGGTCCGGGACAGATTCCACTTC
.	TRBV7-9	.	TRBJ1-6	CASSFFPPQGWDSPLHF	TGTGCCAGCAGCTTCTTCCCCCCGCAGGGGTGGGATTCACCCCTCCACTTT
.	TRBV9	TRBD2	TRBJ2-1	CASSVGLTGTSGNYEQFF	TGTGCCAGCAGCGTCGGCCTCACCGGGACTAGCGGGAATTATGAGCAGTTCTTC
many	TRBV5-1	.	TRBJ1-6	CASSPLPSGRVISPLHF	TGCGCCAGCAGCCCACTCCCTAGCGGCAGGGTAATTTCACCCCTCCACTTT
.	TRBV27	TRBD1	TRBJ2-6	CASSLVGQGAGANVLTF	TGTGCCAGCAGTTTAGTCGGACAGGGAGCTGGGGCCAACGTCCTGACTTTC
.	TRBV4-2	TRBD2	TRBJ2-3	CASSQELAVRTDTQYF	TGTGCCAGCAGCCAAGAACTAGCGGTCCGCACAGATACGCAGTATTTT
few	TRBV6-5	.	TRBJ2-5	CASSYDGQETQYF	TGTGCCAGCAGTTACGACGGTCAAGAGACCCAGTACTTC
few	TRBV18	TRBD2	TRBJ2-5	CASSQAVLADQETQYF	TGTGCCAGCTCACAGGCGGTCCTAGCGGATCAGGAGACCCAGTACTTC
many	TRBV20-1	.	TRBJ2-3	CSASFIGRVTDTQYF	TGCAGTGCTAGTTTTATAGGGCGGGTCACAGATACGCAGTATTTT
many	TRBV5-6	.	TRBJ2-1	CASIEGGGPTSYNEQFF	TGTGCCAGCATCGAGGGGGGAGGGCCTACCTCCTACAATGAGCAGTTCTTC
many	TRBV15	.	TRBJ2-1	CATSVGDGWDNEQFF	TGTGCCACCTCAGTGGGAGACGGGTGGGACAATGAGCAGTTCTTC
.	TRBV20-1	.	TRBJ1-5	CSAQPQGLPNQPQHF	TGCAGCGCTCAACCTCAGGGGCTGCCCAATCAGCCCCAGCATTTT
.	TRBV3-1	.	TRBJ2-1	CASSLPPGYEQFF	TGTGCCAGCAGCCTCCCCCCGGGGTATGAGCAGTTCTTC
.	TRBV12-3/TRBV12-4	.	TRBJ2-2	CASTSGRVNTGELFF	TGTGCCAGCACGTCGGGCAGGGTCAACACCGGGGAGCTGTTTTTT
few	TRBV6-1	.	TRBJ1-5	CASSPGAGQPQHF	TGTGCCAGCAGTCCAGGGGCGGGACAGCCCCAGCATTTT
.	TRBV7-9	TRBD1	TRBJ1-6	CASSLKQGNSPLHF	TGTGCCAGCAGCTTAAAACAGGGGAATTCACCCCTCCACTTT
many	TRBV12-3/TRBV12-4	.	TRBJ2-7	CASSPQTAYEQYF	TGTGCCAGCAGCCCCCAGACAGCCTACGAGCAGTACTTC
few	TRBV7-2	TRBD1	TRBJ2-5	CASSSPPGQIQETQYF	TGTGCCAGCAGCTCACCTCCGGGACAGATACAAGAGACCCAGTACTTC
few	TRBV9	.	TRBJ2-2	CASSVDPRANTGELFF	TGTGCCAGCAGCGTAGATCCCAGGGCGAACACCGGGGAGCTGTTTTTT
few	TRBV12-3/TRBV12-4	.	TRBJ2-3	CASSTRGGRVSTDTQYF	TGTGCCAGCAGTACTCGAGGCGGGCGGGTGAGCACAGATACGCAGTATTTT
many	TRBV5-5	.	TRBJ2-7	CASSLERVGLGEQYF	TGTGCCAGCAGCTTGGAGCGGGTTGGTTTGGGAGAGCAGTACTTC
.	TRBV29-1	TRBD2	TRBJ2-3	CSVGSGTSGSGDTQYF	TGCAGCGTTGGATCCGGGACTAGCGGGAGTGGCGATACGCAGTATTTT
.	TRBV20-1	TRBD2	TRBJ2-1	CSAGKTSGRNEQFF	TGCAGTGCAGGAAAGACTAGCGGGAGGAATGAGCAGTTCTTC
.	TRBV18	.	TRBJ2-5	CASSPGEDETQYF	TGTGCCAGCTCACCAGGGGAGGATGAGACCCAGTACTTC
few	TRBV20-1	.	TRBJ2-1	CSARAPTGLVNEQFF	TGCAGTGCTAGGGCTCCCACGGGTCTCGTAAATGAGCAGTTCTTC
few	TRBV4-3	.	TRBJ2-3	CASSQLLGGQGSTDTQYF	TGCGCCAGCAGCCAACTTTTAGGGGGGCAGGGTAGCACAGATACGCAGTATTTT
.	TRBV25-1	TRBD1	TRBJ2-5	CASSEGRGKYQETQYF	TGTGCCAGCAGTGAAGGCAGGGGGAAGTACCAAGAGACCCAGTACTTC
.	TRBV5-6	.	TRBJ2-4	CASRGGGGTNIQYF	TGTGCCAGCAGGGGAGGAGGTGGGACGAACATTCAGTACTTC
few	TRBV20-1	.	TRBJ2-7	CSARDYGLLYYEQYF	TGCAGTGCTAGAGATTATGGCCTCCTTTACTACGAGCAGTACTTC
.	TRBV9	.	TRBJ2-1	CASSVGEAPNNEQFF	TGTGCCAGCAGCGTAGGTGAAGCCCCTAACAATGAGCAGTTCTTC
.	TRBV24-1	TRBD1	TRBJ2-6	CATSDSSGQALSGANVLTF	TGTGCCACCAGTGACTCATCGGGACAGGCGCTCTCTGGGGCCAACGTCCTGACTTTC
.	TRBV6-5	TRBD1	TRBJ2-7	CASSSPGQGVEQYF	TGTGCCAGCAGCTCGCCGGGACAGGGGGTCGAGCAGTACTTC
few	TRBV4-1	.	TRBJ2-3	CASSQDWTNTQYF	TGCGCCAGCAGCCAAGATTGGACCAATACGCAGTATTTT
few	TRBV20-1	.	TRBJ2-5	CSANLYTGGTETQYF	TGCAGTGCTAACCTTTATACGGGGGGCACGGAGACCCAGTACTTC
few	TRBV10-3	.	TRBJ2-3	CAITGASRMDTQYF	TGTGCCATCACGGGGGCCTCCAGGATGGATACGCAGTATTTT
.	TRBV30	.	TRBJ1-1	CAWSVGTNTEAFF	TGTGCCTGGAGTGTAGGGACGAACACTGAAGCTTTCTTT
.	TRBV12-3/TRBV12-4	.	TRBJ1-6	CASSLGSQGGKQLSSYNSPLHF	TGTGCCAGCAGTTTGGGGTCACAAGGAGGAAAACAATTAAGCTCCTATAATTCACCCCTCCACTTT
.	TRBV24-1	.	TRBJ2-7	CATSDRPGPPGEQYF	TGTGCCACCAGTGACCGACCGGGACCACCCGGGGAGCAGTACTTC
many	TRBV6-5	.	TRBJ1-2	CASSYRINYGYTF	TGTGCCAGCAGTTATAGGATTAACTATGGCTACACCTTC